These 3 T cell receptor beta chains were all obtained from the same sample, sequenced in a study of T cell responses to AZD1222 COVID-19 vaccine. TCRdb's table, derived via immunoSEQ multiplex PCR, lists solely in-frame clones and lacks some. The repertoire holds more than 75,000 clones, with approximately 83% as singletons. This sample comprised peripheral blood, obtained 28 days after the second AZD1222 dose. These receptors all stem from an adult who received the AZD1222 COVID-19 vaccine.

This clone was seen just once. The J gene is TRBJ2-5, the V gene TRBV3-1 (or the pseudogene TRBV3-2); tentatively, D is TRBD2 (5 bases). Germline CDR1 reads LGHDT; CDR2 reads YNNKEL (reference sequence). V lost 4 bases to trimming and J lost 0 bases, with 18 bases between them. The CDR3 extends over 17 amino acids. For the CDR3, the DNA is TGTGCCAGCAGCCCACCCCGTAGTAGCGCTTACCAAGAGACCCAGTACTTC. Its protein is CASSPPRSSAYQETQYF.

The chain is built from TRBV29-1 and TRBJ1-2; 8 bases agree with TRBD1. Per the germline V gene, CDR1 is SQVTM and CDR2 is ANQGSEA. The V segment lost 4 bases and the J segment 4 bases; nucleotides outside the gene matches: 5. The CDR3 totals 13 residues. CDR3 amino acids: CSVAPGGGYGYTF. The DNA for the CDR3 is TGCAGCGTTGCCCCAGGGGGCGGCTATGGCTACACCTTC. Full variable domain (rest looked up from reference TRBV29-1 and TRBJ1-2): SAVISQKPSRDICQRGTSLTIQCQVDSQVTMMFWYRQQPGQSLTLIATANQGSEATYESGFVIDKFPISRPNLTFSTLTVSNMSPEDSSIYLCSVAPGGGYGYTFGSGTRLTVV.

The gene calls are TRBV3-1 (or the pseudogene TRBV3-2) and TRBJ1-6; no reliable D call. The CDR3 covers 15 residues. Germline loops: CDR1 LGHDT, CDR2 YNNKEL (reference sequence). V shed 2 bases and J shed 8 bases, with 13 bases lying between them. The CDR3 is CASSQYGGPDSPLHF. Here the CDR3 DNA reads TGTGCCAGCAGCCAATATGGAGGGCCGGATTCACCCCTCCACTTT.